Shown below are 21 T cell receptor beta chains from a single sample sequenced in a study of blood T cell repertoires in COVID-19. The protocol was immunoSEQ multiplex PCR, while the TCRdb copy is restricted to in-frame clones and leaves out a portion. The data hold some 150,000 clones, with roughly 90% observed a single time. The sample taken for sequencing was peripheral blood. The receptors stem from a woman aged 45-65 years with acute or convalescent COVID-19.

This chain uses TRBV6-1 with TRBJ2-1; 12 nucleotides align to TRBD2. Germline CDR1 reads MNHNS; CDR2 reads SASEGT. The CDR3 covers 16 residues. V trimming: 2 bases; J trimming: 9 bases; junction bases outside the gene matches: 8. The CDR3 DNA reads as TGTGCCAGCAGTGAACGGCTAGCGGGAGGGCCCGGTGAGCAGTTCTTC. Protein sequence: CASSERLAGGPGEQFF.

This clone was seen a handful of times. CDR3 sequence reads: CASSLSVGGSNSPLHF. The CDR3, as DNA: TGTGCCAGCAGTTTATCTGTTGGGGGCTCTAATTCACCCCTCCACTTT. The J gene is TRBJ1-6, the V gene TRBV27, with D perhaps TRBD1 (6 bases). Germline lookup yields CDR1 MNHEY and CDR2 SMNVEV (reference sequence). The CDR3 loop spans 16 amino acids. The ends were cut back, 0 bases at V and 6 bases at J, with 12 bases in the middle.

The CDR3 protein is CASSHYIAGSVADTQYF. In nucleotides, the CDR3 is TGTGCCAGCAGCCACTACATAGCCGGGAGTGTAGCAGATACGCAGTATTTT. The rearrangement joins TRBV7-6 to TRBJ2-3, with D perhaps TRBD2 (6 bases). CDR1 is SGHVS, CDR2 FNYEAQ, per germline. This CDR3 has 17 amino acids. The V gene lost 5 bases and the J gene lost 4 bases, with 22 bases spanning the gap.

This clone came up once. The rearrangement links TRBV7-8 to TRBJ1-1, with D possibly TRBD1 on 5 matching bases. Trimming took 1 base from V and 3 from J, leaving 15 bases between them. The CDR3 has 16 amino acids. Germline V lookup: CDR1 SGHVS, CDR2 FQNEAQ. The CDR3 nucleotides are TGTGCCAGCAGCTTAGGCGTTCAGGGAGGGGACACTGAAGCTTTCTTT. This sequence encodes CASSLGVQGGDTEAFF.

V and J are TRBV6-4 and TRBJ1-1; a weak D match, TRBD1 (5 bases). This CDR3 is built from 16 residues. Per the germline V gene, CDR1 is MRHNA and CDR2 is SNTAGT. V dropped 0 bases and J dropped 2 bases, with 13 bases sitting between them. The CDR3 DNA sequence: TGTGCCAGCAGTGACTCGTTCGCGGGACCAAACACTGAAGCTTTCTTT. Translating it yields CASSDSFAGPNTEAFF.

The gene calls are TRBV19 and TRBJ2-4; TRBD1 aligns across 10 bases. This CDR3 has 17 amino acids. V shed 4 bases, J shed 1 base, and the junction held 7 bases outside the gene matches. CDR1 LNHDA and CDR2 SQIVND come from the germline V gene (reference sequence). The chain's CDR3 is CASSNPRQGAAKNIQYF. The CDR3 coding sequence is TGTGCCAGTAGTAACCCCCGACAGGGGGCGGCCAAAAACATTCAGTACTTC.

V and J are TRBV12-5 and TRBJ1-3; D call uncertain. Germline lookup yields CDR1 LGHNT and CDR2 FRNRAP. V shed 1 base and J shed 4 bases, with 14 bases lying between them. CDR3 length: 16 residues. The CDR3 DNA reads TGTGCTAGTGGTTTGGGTAGAGCCTCGTGGGGAAACACCATATATTTT. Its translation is CASGLGRASWGNTIYF.

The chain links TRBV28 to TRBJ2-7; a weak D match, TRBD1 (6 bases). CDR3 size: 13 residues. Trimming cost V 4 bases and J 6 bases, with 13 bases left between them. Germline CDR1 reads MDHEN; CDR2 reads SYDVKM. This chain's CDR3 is CASSYRALVEQYF. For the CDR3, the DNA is TGTGCCAGCAGTTACAGGGCGTTAGTCGAGCAGTACTTC.

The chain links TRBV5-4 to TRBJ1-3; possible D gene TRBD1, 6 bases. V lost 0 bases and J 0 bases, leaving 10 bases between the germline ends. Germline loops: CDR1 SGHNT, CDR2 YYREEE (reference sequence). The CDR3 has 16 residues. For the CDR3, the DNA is TGTGCCAGCAGCTTGGGGGGGCCCTACTCTGGAAACACCATATATTTT. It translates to CASSLGGPYSGNTIYF.

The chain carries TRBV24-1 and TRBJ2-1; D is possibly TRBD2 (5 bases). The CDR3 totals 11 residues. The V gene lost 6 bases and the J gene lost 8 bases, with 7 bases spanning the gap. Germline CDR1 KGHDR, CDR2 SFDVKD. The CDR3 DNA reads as TGTGCCACCAGTAGCGGCCATGAGCAGTTCTTC. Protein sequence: CATSSGHEQFF.

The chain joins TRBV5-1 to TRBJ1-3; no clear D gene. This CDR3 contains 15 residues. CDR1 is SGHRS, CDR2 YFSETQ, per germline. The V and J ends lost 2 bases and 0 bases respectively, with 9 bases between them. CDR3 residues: CASSFNRDSGNTIYF. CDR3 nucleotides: TGCGCCAGCAGCTTCAACAGAGACTCTGGAAACACCATATATTTT.

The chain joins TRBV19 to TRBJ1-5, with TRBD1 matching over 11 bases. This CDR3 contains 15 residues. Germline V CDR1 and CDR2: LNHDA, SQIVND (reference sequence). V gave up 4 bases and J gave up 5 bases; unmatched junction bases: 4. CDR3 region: CASSTGQGAYQPQHF. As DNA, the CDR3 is TGTGCCAGTAGTACCGGACAGGGGGCCTATCAGCCCCAGCATTTT.

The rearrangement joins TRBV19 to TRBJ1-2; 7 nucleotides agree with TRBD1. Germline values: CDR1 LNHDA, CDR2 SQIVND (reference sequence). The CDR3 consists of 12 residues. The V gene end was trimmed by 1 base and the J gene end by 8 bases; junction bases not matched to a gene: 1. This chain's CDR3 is CASSIAGGGYTF. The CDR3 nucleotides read TGTGCCAGTAGTATAGCAGGGGGGGGCTACACCTTC.

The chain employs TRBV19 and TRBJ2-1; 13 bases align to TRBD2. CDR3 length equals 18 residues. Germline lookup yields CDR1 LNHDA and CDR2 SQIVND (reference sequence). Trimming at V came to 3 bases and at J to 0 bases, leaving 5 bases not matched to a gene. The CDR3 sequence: CASSIRLAGGPSYNEQFF. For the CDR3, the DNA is TGTGCCAGTAGTATTAGACTAGCGGGAGGCCCCTCCTACAATGAGCAGTTCTTC.

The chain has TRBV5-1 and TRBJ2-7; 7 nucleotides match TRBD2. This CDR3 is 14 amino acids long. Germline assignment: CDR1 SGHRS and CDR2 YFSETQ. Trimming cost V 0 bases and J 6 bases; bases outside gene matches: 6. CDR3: CASSLADREGEQYF. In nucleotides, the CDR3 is TGCGCCAGCAGCTTGGCCGATAGGGAGGGCGAGCAGTACTTC.

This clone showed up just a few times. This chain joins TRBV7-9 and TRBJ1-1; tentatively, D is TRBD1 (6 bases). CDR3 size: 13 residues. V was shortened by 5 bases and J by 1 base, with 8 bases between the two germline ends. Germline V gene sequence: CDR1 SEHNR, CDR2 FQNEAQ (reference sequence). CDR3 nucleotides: TGTGCCAGCAGCCAGGACAGGAACACTGAAGCTTTCTTT. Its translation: CASSQDRNTEAFF.

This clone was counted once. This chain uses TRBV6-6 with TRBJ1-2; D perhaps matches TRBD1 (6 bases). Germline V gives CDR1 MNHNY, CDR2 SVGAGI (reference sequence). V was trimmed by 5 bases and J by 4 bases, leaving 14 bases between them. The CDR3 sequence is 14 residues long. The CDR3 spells CASSEQGTSYGYTF. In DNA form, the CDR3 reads TGTGCCAGCAGTGAGCAGGGGACCTCCTATGGCTACACCTTC.

DNA for the CDR3: TGTGCCAGCAGCTTAGACAGGGGGCGGGAGCTGTTTTTT. It yields the protein CASSLDRGRELFF. The chain recombines TRBV11-2 with TRBJ2-2; 8 bases match TRBD1. The germline V gene has CDR1 SGHAT and CDR2 FQNNGV. CDR3 length equals 13 residues. V dropped 0 bases and J dropped 9; count of bases not matched to a gene: 0.

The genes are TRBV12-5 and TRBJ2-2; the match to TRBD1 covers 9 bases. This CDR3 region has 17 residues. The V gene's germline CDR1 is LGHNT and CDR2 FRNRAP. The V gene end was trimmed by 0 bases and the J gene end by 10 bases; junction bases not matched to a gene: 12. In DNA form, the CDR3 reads TGTGCTAGTGGTTTGGTTCGGGGACAGGGTGGAAATGAGGAGCTGTTTTTT. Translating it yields CASGLVRGQGGNEELFF.

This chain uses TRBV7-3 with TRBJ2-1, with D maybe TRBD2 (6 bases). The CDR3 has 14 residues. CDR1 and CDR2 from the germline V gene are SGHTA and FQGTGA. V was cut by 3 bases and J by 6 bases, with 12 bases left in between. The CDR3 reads CASSLGGARNEQFF. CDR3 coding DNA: TGTGCCAGCAGCTTGGGAGGCGCCCGCAATGAGCAGTTCTTC.

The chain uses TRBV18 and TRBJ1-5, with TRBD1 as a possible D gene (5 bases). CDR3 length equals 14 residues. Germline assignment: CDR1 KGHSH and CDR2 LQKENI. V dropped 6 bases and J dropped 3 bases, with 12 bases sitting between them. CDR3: CASSPDSFNQPQHF. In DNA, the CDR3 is TGTGCCAGCTCTCCCGACAGCTTCAATCAGCCCCAGCATTTT.